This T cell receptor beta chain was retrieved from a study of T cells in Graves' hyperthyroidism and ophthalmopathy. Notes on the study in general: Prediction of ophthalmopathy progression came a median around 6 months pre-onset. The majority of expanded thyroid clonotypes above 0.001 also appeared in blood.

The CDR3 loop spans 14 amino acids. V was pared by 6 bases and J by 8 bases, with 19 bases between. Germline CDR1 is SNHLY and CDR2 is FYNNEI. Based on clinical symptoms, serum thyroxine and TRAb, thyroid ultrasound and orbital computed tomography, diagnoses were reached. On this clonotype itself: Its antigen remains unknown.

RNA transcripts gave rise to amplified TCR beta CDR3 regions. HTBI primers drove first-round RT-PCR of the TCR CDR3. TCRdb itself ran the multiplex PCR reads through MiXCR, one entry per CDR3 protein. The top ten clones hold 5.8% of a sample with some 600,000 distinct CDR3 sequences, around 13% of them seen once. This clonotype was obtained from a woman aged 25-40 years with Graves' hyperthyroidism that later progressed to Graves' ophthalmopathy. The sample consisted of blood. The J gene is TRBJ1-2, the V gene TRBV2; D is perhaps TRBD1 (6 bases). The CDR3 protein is CASSPGGGARGYTF. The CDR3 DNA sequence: TGTGCCAGCAGCCCGGGGGGGGGGGCGCGGGGCTACACCTTC.